This T cell receptor beta chain is drawn from a study of T-cell memory formation after mild COVID-19. This clonotype was found once. The antigen remains unidentified. Germline and junction disagree at one end, which may indicate a read error. Study-wide points: Cross-reactive memory appears to have joined, as suggested by some responding clones showing up in pre-infection memory.

Germline V gives CDR1 MDHEN, CDR2 SYDVKM. The CDR3 consists of 13 residues. TCRdb re-analysed the 5' RACE reads in MiXCR, keeping a single row per CDR3 protein. The sample carries nearly 350,000 distinct CDR3 sequences, approximately 12% recorded once. Sequencing was done on a sample of PBMCs or a T cell subset sorted from them (not recorded which). The receptor was isolated from a man younger than 35 who had mild COVID-19 (a few samples of this study predate the infection). Cell type and time point are not known. The V call is TRBV28, the J call TRBJ2-5; D possibly matches TRBD1 or TRBD2 (5 bases each). CDR3 region: CASRSRDQGTQYF. CDR3 nucleotides: TGTGCCAGTCGTAGCCGGGACCAAGGGACCCAGTACTTC.